Listed below are T cell receptor beta chains from one sample, sequenced in a study of blood T cell repertoires in COVID-19. The repertoire was sequenced with immunoSEQ multiplex PCR; TCRdb's copy has only in-frame clones and lacks some. This sample has fewer than 500,000 clones, with about 87% found just once. Sequencing was carried out using peripheral blood. These receptors all come from a man aged 18 to 29 with COVID-19, enrolled during active disease. Both conserved end residues are part of each CDR3. Fields, in order: D gene, V gene, clone size, J gene, CDR3 DNA, CDR3 protein. D genes are given only for firm matches. Clone size, where shown, is once, few, many, or a class for clones that have expanded.

TRBD2	TRBV28	-	TRBJ2-2	TGTGCCAGCAGTTTATGGTCTAGCGGGAACACCGGGGAGCTGTTTTTT	CASSLWSSGNTGELFF
TRBD1	TRBV14	-	TRBJ2-7	TGTGCCAGCAGCCAAGGACAGGGCCGCACCGAGCAGTACTTC	CASSQGQGRTEQYF
-	TRBV9	-	TRBJ2-7	TGTGCCAGCAGCCCAGCGAACGGGTTCGACGAGCAGTACTTC	CASSPANGFDEQYF
-	TRBV15	-	TRBJ1-2	TGTGCCACCAGCAGAGATAGACCAACGGAGGGCTACACCTTC	CATSRDRPTEGYTF
TRBD2	TRBV7-9	-	TRBJ2-1	TGTGCCAGCAGCAAACGGCGGGAGAAGTTCTTC	CASSKRREKFF
-	TRBV11-2	-	TRBJ2-2	TGTGCCAGCAGCTCCCGCGGGGCGTATACCGGGGAGCTGTTTTTT	CASSSRGAYTGELFF
-	TRBV5-1	-	TRBJ1-2	TGCGCCAGCAGCTTGTACCCAGGGTGGGCAAGCGGCTACACCTTC	CASSLYPGWASGYTF
-	TRBV6-5	-	TRBJ2-2	TGTGCCAGCGGGCTAACGGCAGGCTACACCGGGGAGCTGTTTTTT	CASGLTAGYTGELFF
-	TRBV18	-	TRBJ1-4	TGTGCCAGCTCACCAGGGGCCGGTGAAAAACTGTTTTTT	CASSPGAGEKLFF
TRBD1	TRBV19	-	TRBJ2-6	TGTGCCAGTAGTACGGGGACAGGGTTCTCTGGGGCCAACGTCCTGACTTTC	CASSTGTGFSGANVLTF
TRBD1	TRBV2	-	TRBJ1-2	TGTGCCAGCAGTGTCACGGGACAGGGGGTTGGCTACACCTTC	CASSVTGQGVGYTF
TRBD1	TRBV19	-	TRBJ1-2	TGTGCCAGTAGTATAGATCGGGGGTCAGGGGGCTTTTATGGCTACACCTTC	CASSIDRGSGGFYGYTF
TRBD1	TRBV27	-	TRBJ1-6	TGTGCCAGCAGACAGGGGAATTCACCCCTCCACTTT	CASRQGNSPLHF
TRBD2	TRBV2	once	TRBJ2-2	TGTGCCAGCAGTGGGACTAGCGGTTTCCCCGGGGAGCTGTTTTTT	CASSGTSGFPGELFF
TRBD2	TRBV7-3	-	TRBJ2-3	TGTGCCAGCAGCGTAAGAGGTAGCGGGTTAACAGATACGCAGTATTTT	CASSVRGSGLTDTQYF
-	TRBV27	-	TRBJ2-1	TGTGCCAGCAGTTTAATAGTATCCTACAATGAGCAGTTCTTC	CASSLIVSYNEQFF
-	TRBV6-5	-	TRBJ2-1	TGTGCCAGCAGCCAGGTGGACGGGGGCAATGAGCAGTTCTTC	CASSQVDGGNEQFF
-	TRBV18	-	TRBJ2-5	TGTGCCAGCTCACCCGATTCAGTCGAGACCCAGTACTTC	CASSPDSVETQYF
TRBD2	TRBV27	-	TRBJ2-1	TGTGCCAGCCAGAGACTAGCGGGAGGGGGATATGAGCAGTTCTTC	CASQRLAGGGYEQFF
TRBD1	TRBV6-1	-	TRBJ2-7	TGTGCCAGCAGTGAAAGTGGGACAGGGGGCTACGAGCAGTACTTC	CASSESGTGGYEQYF
-	TRBV7-9	-	TRBJ2-5	TGTGCCAGCAGCTATCAGGGCTCTTGGGAGACCCAGTACTTC	CASSYQGSWETQYF
-	TRBV6-5	-	TRBJ2-7	TGTGCCAGCAGTCGAACACAGGGTAGGTCCGAGCAGTACTTC	CASSRTQGRSEQYF
TRBD1	TRBV6-5	few	TRBJ2-7	TGTGCCAGCAGGCCCGGGACAGGGGCCTCCTACGAGCAGTACTTC	CASRPGTGASYEQYF
TRBD2	TRBV18	-	TRBJ2-1	TGTGCCAGCTCACCACTAGCGGGAGGGTACAATGAGCAGTTCTTC	CASSPLAGGYNEQFF
-	TRBV6-5	-	TRBJ1-4	TGTGCCAGCAGTCCCGACATCGTTGAAAAACTGTTTTTT	CASSPDIVEKLFF
-	TRBV19	-	TRBJ2-1	TGTGCCAGTGGTACTAGCCGCTCCTACAATGAGCAGTTCTTC	CASGTSRSYNEQFF
-	TRBV2	-	TRBJ1-6	TGTGCCAGCAAGGGAGACCCGCGCTATAATTCACCCCTCCACTTT	CASKGDPRYNSPLHF
-	TRBV6-5	-	TRBJ1-4	TGTGCCAGCAGCGTTGGGGGGAGAGAAAAACTGTTTTTT	CASSVGGREKLFF
-	TRBV27	-	TRBJ1-2	TGTGCCAGCAGTTTCCTAACAGGGAACTATGGCTACACCTTC	CASSFLTGNYGYTF
-	TRBV5-1	-	TRBJ1-6	TGCGCCAGCAGCCCGTGGCAGGGTAGGGATTCACCCCTCCACTTT	CASSPWQGRDSPLHF
TRBD2	TRBV6-5	-	TRBJ2-3	TGTGCCAGCAGTTACTTCTCGGGGACTAGCCCAGATACGCAGTATTTT	CASSYFSGTSPDTQYF
TRBD2	TRBV7-2	-	TRBJ2-5	TGTGCCAGCAGCCCAGAACTAGCGGGAGGGCAACAGACCCAGTACTTC	CASSPELAGGQQTQYF
TRBD1	TRBV7-9	-	TRBJ1-6	TGTGCCAGCAGCTCAGGGGACAGCCGTTCACCCCTCCACTTT	CASSSGDSRSPLHF
TRBD1	TRBV7-2	-	TRBJ2-3	TGTGCCAGCAGCTTACTATGGGACAGAAGCACAGATACGCAGTATTTT	CASSLLWDRSTDTQYF
-	TRBV7-9	once	TRBJ1-5	TGTGCCAGCAGCTTGGGTGGGCCGAATCAGCCCCAGCATTTT	CASSLGGPNQPQHF
TRBD2	TRBV19	-	TRBJ2-5	TGTGCCAGTAGGGTAACTAGCGGGACCCTAGAGACCCAGTACTTC	CASRVTSGTLETQYF
TRBD1	TRBV6-5	-	TRBJ2-7	TGTGCCAGCAGTCGGACAGGGCAATTCTACGAGCAGTACTTC	CASSRTGQFYEQYF